This entry concerns a single TCR beta chain. Methods used by the authors: Reference gene primer amplification gave nucleated cell count estimates. Here immunoSEQ multiplex PCR was the method, and the copy in TCRdb shows in-frame clones only, minus some. V, J and clone size were drawn from that table, and D and trimming were deduced from the DNA. The sample lists over 150,000 clones; around 79% were seen once. These data come from a study of blood T cell repertoires in COVID-19. Study-level background: PBMCs, B-cell-depleted T cells, or T cells were the source of the cDNA or gDNA that made up the material.

V dropped 5 bases and J dropped 4; count of bases not matched to a gene: 5. Germline lookup yields CDR1 SGHVS and CDR2 FQNEAQ. The CDR3 covers 15 residues. This clonotype was obtained from a man older than 75 with acute or convalescent COVID-19. This rearrangement joins TRBV7-8 to TRBJ1-5; 10 bases fit TRBD1. The sequenced sample consisted of peripheral blood. CDR3 sequence: CASSLGTGENQPQHF. DNA of the CDR3: TGTGCCAGCAGCCTAGGGACAGGGGAAAATCAGCCCCAGCATTTT.